This TCR beta chain was profiled in a study of T cell responses to AZD1222 COVID-19 vaccine. Across the study: Pooling was applied to second doses at about 4 or about 12 weeks.

A remark on this clone: The antigen is unknown.

The protocol was immunoSEQ multiplex PCR, while the TCRdb copy is restricted to in-frame clones and leaves out a portion. The sample holds about 140,000 clones, 89% seen once. V lost 5 bases to trimming and J lost 1 base, with 14 bases between them. The CDR3 sequence is 15 residues long. Germline V CDR1 and CDR2: KGHSY, FQNENV. Regarding the study as a whole: The donor group comprised mostly white British people and more females; the analysis possibly underestimated clonal diversity. Unmutated variant regions reportedly attract nearly half of all spike-specific TCRs.

Sequencing used peripheral blood, obtained on day 0 of AZD1222 vaccination. The sequence derives from an adult in good health. The chain carries TRBV16 and TRBJ2-5; D is perhaps TRBD1 or TRBD2 (5 bases each). In nucleotides, the CDR3 is TGTGCCAGCAGCTTTATCGGGGCGCGCCAAGAGACCCAGTACTTC. Its protein is CASSFIGARQETQYF.